The rows below give T cell receptor beta chains drawn from one sample of a study of CD8 T cells in Susac syndrome. One entry per CDR3 protein results from TCRdb running MiXCR on the immunoSEQ multiplex PCR reads. The table lists fewer than 150,000 distinct CDR3 sequences, about 93% of them singletons. Input material: CD8+ T cells from PBMCs. The origin of the receptors is a human donor with multiple sclerosis. Each CDR3 is given with its conserved first and last residue. The order of the fields is J gene, clone size, V gene, D gene, CDR3 protein, CDR3 DNA. A D gene is named only where the DNA matches it firmly. Only part of the rows carry a size: once, few, many, or a class if the clone is expanded.

TRBJ2-7	.	TRBV7-2	.	CASSLVADEQYF	TGTGCCAGCAGCTTAGTCGCAGACGAGCAGTACTTC
TRBJ2-7	.	TRBV20-1	TRBD2	CSARASGRAEQYF	TGCAGTGCTAGAGCTAGCGGGAGGGCCGAGCAGTACTTC
TRBJ2-2	.	TRBV30	TRBD1	CALRDRTNTGELFF	TGTGCCCTGCGGGACAGGACGAACACCGGGGAGCTGTTTTTT
TRBJ1-2	.	TRBV6-6	.	CAIGGAYGYTF	TGTGCCATCGGGGGGGCCTATGGCTACACCTTC
TRBJ1-2	.	TRBV18	.	CASSPPGRYGYTF	TGTGCCAGCTCACCGCCGGGGAGATATGGCTACACCTTC
TRBJ1-2	.	TRBV27	.	CASSFRDTYGYTF	TGTGCCAGCAGTTTCCGGGACACCTATGGCTACACCTTC
TRBJ2-7	.	TRBV4-3	TRBD1	CASSQTTGGIYEQYF	TGCGCCAGCAGCCAAACGACAGGGGGAATCTACGAGCAGTACTTC
TRBJ1-2	.	TRBV20-1	TRBD1	CSASPGQVGYGYTF	TGCAGTGCTTCACCTGGACAGGTGGGGTATGGCTACACCTTC
TRBJ2-1	.	TRBV29-1	.	CSVEYWGEQFF	TGCAGCGTTGAATACTGGGGTGAGCAGTTCTTC
TRBJ2-7	.	TRBV29-1	.	CSVAPWESHEQYF	TGCAGCGTTGCACCATGGGAGAGTCACGAGCAGTACTTC
TRBJ2-7	.	TRBV13	TRBD2	CASSAPNSGGEQYF	TGTGCCAGCAGCGCCCCTAATAGCGGGGGCGAGCAGTACTTC
TRBJ2-1	once	TRBV6-2/TRBV6-3	TRBD2	CASSYSVQREGPYNEQFF	TGTGCCAGCAGTTACTCGGTCCAGCGGGAGGGCCCCTACAATGAGCAGTTCTTC
TRBJ2-2	.	TRBV5-1	.	CASSFRGTTGELFF	TGCGCCAGCAGCTTCCGGGGGACCACCGGGGAGCTGTTTTTT
TRBJ2-2	.	TRBV7-9	TRBD2	CASRATSGYPTGELFF	TGTGCCAGCAGAGCTACTAGCGGTTATCCCACCGGGGAGCTGTTTTTT
TRBJ2-2	.	TRBV7-9	.	CASSLFGETGELFF	TGTGCCAGCAGCTTATTTGGGGAGACCGGGGAGCTGTTTTTT
TRBJ2-7	.	TRBV16	TRBD1	CASSHLGGGEQYF	TGTGCCAGCAGCCACTTAGGGGGCGGTGAGCAGTACTTC
TRBJ2-1	.	TRBV12-3/TRBV12-4	.	CASSSLGAYEQFF	TGTGCCAGCAGTTCCCTAGGGGCGTATGAGCAGTTCTTC
TRBJ2-5	.	TRBV13	.	CASSPGLETQYF	TGTGCCAGCAGCCCAGGGTTGGAGACCCAGTACTTC
TRBJ2-7	.	TRBV7-9	.	CASSLRYEQYF	TGTGCCAGCAGCTTGAGGTACGAGCAGTACTTC
TRBJ2-1	.	TRBV6-4	.	CASSDGETSYNEQFF	TGTGCCAGCAGTGACGGGGAGACCAGCTACAATGAGCAGTTCTTC
TRBJ2-5	.	TRBV12-3/TRBV12-4	.	CASSFGGRQETQYF	TGTGCCAGCAGTTTTGGGGGTAGGCAAGAGACCCAGTACTTC
TRBJ2-7	.	TRBV28	.	CASSVDSGHEQYF	TGTGCCAGCAGCGTGGACAGCGGCCACGAGCAGTACTTC
TRBJ1-2	.	TRBV7-9	.	CASSPEGGAYGYTF	TGTGCCAGCAGCCCAGAGGGGGGGGCCTATGGCTACACCTTC
TRBJ1-1	.	TRBV20-1	.	CSATPPWGVPSEAFF	TGCAGTGCTACACCCCCGTGGGGGGTACCCAGTGAAGCTTTCTTT
TRBJ2-2	.	TRBV27	.	CASSFEFRADNTGELFF	TGTGCCAGCAGTTTCGAATTTAGGGCAGATAACACCGGGGAGCTGTTTTTT